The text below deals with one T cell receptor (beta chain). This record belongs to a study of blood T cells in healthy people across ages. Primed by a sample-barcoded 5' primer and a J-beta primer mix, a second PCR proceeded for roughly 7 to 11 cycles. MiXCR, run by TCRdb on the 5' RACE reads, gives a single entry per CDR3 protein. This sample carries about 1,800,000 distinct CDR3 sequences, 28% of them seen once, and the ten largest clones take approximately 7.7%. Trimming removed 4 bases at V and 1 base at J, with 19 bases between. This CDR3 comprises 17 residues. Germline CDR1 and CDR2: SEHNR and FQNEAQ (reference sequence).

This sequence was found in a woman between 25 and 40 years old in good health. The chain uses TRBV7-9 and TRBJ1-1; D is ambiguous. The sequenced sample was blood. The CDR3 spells CASSSFGRASSNTEAFF. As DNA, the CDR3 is TGTGCCAGCAGCTCATTCGGTCGGGCGAGCTCGAACACTGAAGCTTTCTTT.